The 20 T cell receptor beta chains reported below all come from one sample, sequenced in a study of CD8 T cells in ankylosing spondylitis. TCRdb processed the 5' RACE reads anew with MiXCR; each CDR3 protein has one entry. The data hold approximately 250,000 distinct CDR3 sequences, with more than 9% observed a single time. The sample taken for sequencing was blood, either unsorted or a sorted T cell fraction (not recorded which). The origin of the receptors is a male donor with ankylosing spondylitis or in good health (not recorded which).

This clonotype was counted a few times. The chain joins TRBV20-1 to TRBJ2-5; 7 bases fit TRBD1. This CDR3 contains 12 residues. The junction had 4 bases not matched to a gene; V was cut back by 5 bases and J by 4 bases. Germline assignment: CDR1 DFQATT and CDR2 SNEGSKA (reference sequence). In DNA, the CDR3 is TGCAGTGCTGTACAGGGGCGAGAGACCCAGTACTTC. Its protein is CSAVQGRETQYF.

This clonotype was observed many times. The chain combines TRBV20-1 with TRBJ2-6, with 7 positions matching TRBD1. Looked up from germline, CDR1 is DFQATT and CDR2 is SNEGSKA (reference sequence). V gave up 3 bases and J gave up 0 bases; unmatched junction bases: 5. The CDR3 is 16 residues long. As DNA, the CDR3 is TGCAGTGCTAGCAGGGACAGACTCTCTGGGGCCAACGTCCTGACTTTC. This gives the protein CSASRDRLSGANVLTF.

The sample holds many counts of this clonotype. This chain uses TRBV11-1 with TRBJ2-3, with TRBD1 matching over 8 bases. V shed 6 bases and J 0 bases; nucleotides not matched to a gene: 14. Germline V gene data show CDR1 as SGHAT and CDR2 as FQDESV (reference sequence). The CDR3 is 18 amino acids. CDR3 coding DNA: TGTGCCAGCAGTAACCCTGGACAGGGTCTTTCTAGCACAGATACGCAGTATTTT. Protein product: CASSNPGQGLSSTDTQYF.

This clonotype appeared many times. This sequence joins TRBV12-3 or TRBV12-4 and TRBJ2-1, with 11 bases fitting TRBD1. The CDR3 runs 17 residues. The J segment lost 6 bases and the V segment lost 2 bases, leaving 9 bases of the junction unmatched. This CDR3 reads CASSLTGTGGGGNEQFF. The DNA for the CDR3 is TGTGCCAGCAGTTTAACCGGGACAGGGGGGGGAGGCAATGAGCAGTTCTTC.

A few counts support this clonotype. The V and J genes are TRBV2 and TRBJ2-3; unclear D gene. The CDR3 has 14 amino acids. Per germline, CDR1 SNHLY and CDR2 FYNNEI. V lost 5 bases, J lost 0 bases, and 9 bases lay in between. Here the CDR3 reads CASSFLTSTDTQYF. The CDR3 DNA sequence: TGTGCCAGCAGTTTTCTGACTAGCACAGATACGCAGTATTTT.

The gene calls are TRBV3-1 and TRBJ1-4, with a weak D call TRBD1 (6 bases). Trimming removed 4 bases from V and 0 bases from J, with 9 bases in between. CDR3 length: 15 residues. Germline assignment: CDR1 LGHDT and CDR2 YNNKEL (reference sequence). The CDR3 is CASSRGQTTNEKLFF. The CDR3 coding sequence is TGTGCCAGCAGCCGAGGACAGACAACTAATGAAAAACTGTTTTTT.

This chain joins TRBV6-1 and TRBJ2-7; 8 bases match TRBD1. The CDR3 is made up of 15 amino acids. The germline V gene has CDR1 MNHNS and CDR2 SASEGT. Germline trimming cut 5 bases from V and 0 bases from J; bases unmatched to any gene: 6. The CDR3 loop is CASSRTGGYSYEQYF. CDR3 sequence (DNA): TGTGCCAGCAGTCGTACAGGGGGTTACTCCTACGAGCAGTACTTC.

This clonotype has ten or more counts. The gene calls are TRBV12-3 or TRBV12-4 and TRBJ2-5; tentative D call: TRBD1 (5 bases). CDR3 size: 13 residues. The germline V and J ends were trimmed by 5 bases and 4 bases, with 11 bases remaining between them. The CDR3 spells CASSPRARETQYF. The CDR3 nucleotides read TGTGCCAGCAGTCCCAGGGCGAGAGAGACCCAGTACTTC.

This clonotype has more than one count but fewer than ten. The chain is built from TRBV12-3 or TRBV12-4 and TRBJ2-5, with TRBD2 identical over 8 bases. The CDR3 loop spans 15 amino acids. The J segment lost 5 bases and the V segment lost 8 bases, leaving 13 bases of the junction unmatched. CDR3 nucleotide sequence: TGTGCCAGCGGACGAGGAGCGGGAGATGGGGAGACCCAGTACTTC. Translating gives CASGRGAGDGETQYF.

This clonotype turned up a few times. CDR3 residues: CASSPRGTSPYEQYF. The CDR3 DNA reads as TGTGCCAGCAGCCCCAGAGGGACTAGTCCTTACGAGCAGTACTTC. This chain connects TRBV9 to TRBJ2-7, with 8 bases aligning to TRBD2. Germline trimming cut 4 bases from V and 4 bases from J; bases unmatched to any gene: 10. CDR3 length: 15 residues. Germline V gene lookup returns CDR1 SGDLS and CDR2 YYNGEE.

This clonotype was found a few times. This chain links TRBV5-5 with TRBJ2-7; TRBD2 agrees at 9 bases. Germline CDR1 and CDR2: SGHKS and YYEKEE (reference sequence). CDR3 size: 14 residues. V lost 2 bases and J lost 3; bases outside the gene matches: 3. This CDR3 reads CASSFLSGSYEQYF. CDR3 DNA sequence: TGTGCCAGCAGCTTTCTTAGCGGGAGCTACGAGCAGTACTTC.

This clonotype was seen a handful of times. The chain couples TRBV9 to TRBJ2-7; either TRBD1 or TRBD2 may fit D (5 bases each). Deletions cut 0 bases from V and 0 bases from J, with 10 bases between. Germline-derived CDR1 and CDR2 are SGDLS and YYNGEE. This CDR3 comprises 15 residues. Here the CDR3 DNA reads TGTGCCAGCAGCGTAGGAACGGGGCTCTCCTACGAGCAGTACTTC. Translating gives CASSVGTGLSYEQYF.

This clonotype was seen more than once but under ten times. The gene calls are TRBV21-1 and TRBJ1-2; the D call in the table, TRBD1, was not verified against the DNA. TRBV21-1 is recorded as a pseudogene. This CDR3 spans 18 amino acids. The chain's CDR3 is CASSKGPGTGGERYGYTF. CDR3 sequence (DNA): TGTGCCAGCAGCAAAGGGCCCGGGACAGGGGGCGAGAGGTATGGCTACACCTTC.

There are many counts of this clonotype. This chain joins TRBV20-1 and TRBJ1-4; 7 bases map to TRBD1. The CDR3 is 16 amino acids. V trimming: 6 bases; J trimming: 0 bases; junction bases outside the gene matches: 10. Germline lookup yields CDR1 DFQATT and CDR2 SNEGSKA (reference sequence). Written as DNA, the CDR3 is TGCAGTGCCCCATTTACAGGGGCCCCAACTAATGAAAAACTGTTTTTT. It is translated as CSAPFTGAPTNEKLFF.

This clonotype was counted between two and nine times. One end of the junction is discordant with germline, which a read error may explain. The genes are TRBV27 and TRBJ2-1; 12 nucleotides match TRBD2. Germline CDR1 MNHEY, CDR2 SMNVEV (reference sequence). CDR3 length: 18 amino acids. CDR3 in DNA: TGCACCAGCAGTCGCCTCCCTAGCGGGGGGGGCCCAAGCAATGAGCAGTTCTTC. It is translated as CTSSRLPSGGGPSNEQFF.

This clonotype was counted ten times or more. The V call is TRBV2, the J call TRBJ2-7; no reliable D call. The CDR3 contains 10 residues. Germline V gene sequence: CDR1 SNHLY, CDR2 FYNNEI. V gave up 5 bases and J gave up 3 bases, with 2 bases separating them. The CDR3: CASSNYEQYF. In DNA, the CDR3 is TGTGCCAGCAGTAACTACGAGCAGTACTTC.

The CDR3 region has the DNA TGTGCCAGCAGCTCCACCAACCGATATTACGAGCAGTACTTC. Translation: CASSSTNRYYEQYF. The gene calls are TRBV5-6 and TRBJ2-7; D uncertain. The CDR3 loop spans 14 amino acids. Trimming took off 3 bases at V and 4 bases at J, with 14 bases between the two ends. Germline CDR1 SGHDT, CDR2 YYEEEE.

There are many counts of this clonotype. The V call is TRBV3-1, the J call TRBJ2-1; a weak D match, TRBD2 (5 bases). Germline values: CDR1 LGHDT, CDR2 YNNKEL (reference sequence). Trimming removed 5 bases from V and 9 bases from J, with 8 bases in between. The CDR3 is made up of 11 amino acids. CDR3 sequence: CASSDGLEQFF. CDR3 sequence (DNA): TGTGCCAGCAGCGATGGACTTGAGCAGTTCTTC.

In its sample, this clonotype was seen many times. This chain links TRBV29-1 with TRBJ2-3; unclear D gene. Germline V gene data show CDR1 as SQVTM and CDR2 as ANQGSEA. The CDR3 is 12 amino acids. Trimming removed 4 bases at V and 6 bases at J, with 11 bases between. CDR3 DNA sequence: TGCAGCGTTGGGAAAGGGCCGGATACGCAGTATTTT. It codes for CSVGKGPDTQYF.

The chain has TRBV30 and TRBJ1-1; D remains ambiguous. The CDR3 length is 10 residues. Trimming removed 7 bases at V and 6 bases at J, with 9 bases between. The V gene's germline CDR1 is GTSNPN and CDR2 SVGIG (reference sequence). In DNA form, the CDR3 reads TGTGCCTCGGCTGCCTCTGAAGCTTTCTTT. This encodes CASAASEAFF.